Listed here is a single T cell receptor beta chain. The data derive from a study of OX40 agonist ivuxolimab in advanced cancers. Sequenced by immunoSEQ multiplex PCR; TCRdb stores in-frame clones only, minus some. The repertoire holds about 75,000 clones, with 86% as singletons. Germline V gene lookup returns CDR1 MNHNY and CDR2 SVGAGI (reference sequence). V lost 0 bases, J lost 7 bases, and 7 bases lay in between. There are 13 residues in the CDR3. The specimen comprised CD4+ or CD8+ T cells sorted from blood, sampled in a trial of the OX40 agonist ivuxolimab. This clonotype was obtained from an adult with an advanced solid tumor such as melanoma, head and neck, liver or kidney cancer. This sequence joins TRBV6-6 and TRBJ1-5; no clear D. The CDR3 nucleotides are TGTGCCAGCAGTTACTCCGGGGTGCAGCCCCAGCATTTT. This sequence encodes CASSYSGVQPQHF.